The rows below give T cell receptor beta chains drawn from one sample of a study of brain T cells in children with intractable seizures. The protocol was immunoSEQ multiplex PCR, while the TCRdb copy is restricted to in-frame clones and leaves out a portion. The sample lists under 400,000 clones; over 90% were seen once. The sequenced sample was peripheral blood, obtained 4 to 5 months after surgery. The receptors were sampled from a boy under three years old with tuberous sclerosis and intractable seizures. Each CDR3 is given with its conserved first and last residue. D genes are given only for firm matches.

D	V	J	DNA	CDR3
NA	TRBV3-1/TRBV3-2	TRBJ1-3	TGTGCCAGCAGCCAAGGGAGGAACACCATATATTTT	CASSQGRNTIYF
NA	TRBV2	TRBJ1-6	TGTGCCAGCACCAGACACTCAAATTCACCCCTCCACTTT	CASTRHSNSPLHF
NA	TRBV7-8	TRBJ1-1	TGTGCCAGCAGCTCGGGGGAATCGAGCACTGAAGCTTTCTTT	CASSSGESSTEAFF
NA	TRBV6-5	TRBJ1-5	TGTGCCAGCCGGCGGACAGCGAATCAGCCCCAGCATTTT	CASRRTANQPQHF
NA	TRBV9	TRBJ1-1	TGTGCCAGCAGCGTATCGTTTGGGCAACTGAACACTGAAGCTTTCTTT	CASSVSFGQLNTEAFF
NA	TRBV6-1	TRBJ1-3	TGTGCCAGCAGTGAAGAGGGTTCTACTGGAAACACCATATATTTT	CASSEEGSTGNTIYF
TRBD1	TRBV5-1	TRBJ2-5	TGCGCCAGCAGCCTTCCGACAGGGATCTCGGAGACCCAGTACTTC	CASSLPTGISETQYF
TRBD2	TRBV4-1	TRBJ2-7	TGCGCCAGCAGCCAAACCGGGACTAGCGTCTACGAGCAGTACTTC	CASSQTGTSVYEQYF
NA	TRBV24-1	TRBJ1-1	TGTGCCACCAGTGATGACAGGAACACTGAAGCTTTCTTT	CATSDDRNTEAFF
TRBD1	TRBV6-5	TRBJ2-7	TGTGCCAGCAGTTACGGACAGGGAGGTTACGAGCAGTACTTC	CASSYGQGGYEQYF
NA	TRBV2	TRBJ2-1	TGTGCCAGCAGTTATAAGGATGAGCAGTTCTTC	CASSYKDEQFF
NA	TRBV7-9	TRBJ2-1	TGTGCCAGCAGCTTGGGGCCTCTATACAATGAGCAGTTCTTC	CASSLGPLYNEQFF
NA	TRBV27	TRBJ1-1	TGTGCCAGCAGTTTCGGTGGCGGGAACACTGAAGCTTTCTTT	CASSFGGGNTEAFF
NA	TRBV5-8	TRBJ1-2	TGTGCCAGCAGCTACAACTATGGCTACACCTTC	CASSYNYGYTF